This entry features one T cell receptor (beta chain) sequence. Its antigen is not known. TCRdb's table, derived via immunoSEQ multiplex PCR, lists solely in-frame clones and lacks some. Here the sample spans millions of clones, more than 85% being singletons. The data originate from a study of shared clonotypes between healthy human individuals. Study-level results: Clonotype sharing among donors likely depends on sequencing depth.

CD8 cells classed as naive were CD45RO-negative and positively selected for CCR7, excluding terminally differentiated effector memory CD45RA+ cells. The CDR3 has 17 residues. Germline V gives CDR1 LNHNV, CDR2 YYDKDF (reference sequence). The V end lost 1 base, the J end lost 0 bases, and 13 bases lay between the germline ends. The sequencing sample was made of naive CD8+ T cells from PBMCs. The gene calls are TRBV15 and TRBJ1-3; a weak D match, TRBD1 (5 bases). This TCR derives from a young man in good health. Some clones in this sample may be carry-over from other donors' samples. The CDR3 here is CATSRAAGALSGNTIYF. The DNA for the CDR3 is TGTGCCACCAGCAGAGCCGCCGGGGCCCTCTCTGGAAACACCATATATTTT.